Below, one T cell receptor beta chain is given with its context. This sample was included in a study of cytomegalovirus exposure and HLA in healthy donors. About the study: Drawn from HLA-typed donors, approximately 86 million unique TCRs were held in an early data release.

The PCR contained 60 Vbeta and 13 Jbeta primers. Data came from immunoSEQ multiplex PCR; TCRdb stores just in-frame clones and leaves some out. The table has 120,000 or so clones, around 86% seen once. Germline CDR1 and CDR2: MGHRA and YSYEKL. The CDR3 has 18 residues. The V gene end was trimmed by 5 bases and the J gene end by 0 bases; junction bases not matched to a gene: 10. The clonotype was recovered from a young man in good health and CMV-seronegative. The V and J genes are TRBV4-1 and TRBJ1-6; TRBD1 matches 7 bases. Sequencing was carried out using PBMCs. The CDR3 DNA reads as TGCGCCAGCAGCGCCCTAATTGGGGACAGCTCCTATAATTCACCCCTCCACTTT. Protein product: CASSALIGDSSYNSPLHF.